Listed below are T cell receptor beta chains from one sample, sequenced in a study of T cells in Graves' hyperthyroidism and ophthalmopathy. TCRdb re-analysed the multiplex PCR reads in MiXCR, keeping a single row per CDR3 protein. Of about 380,000 distinct CDR3 sequences in the sample, 13% are singletons; the top ten hold 20% to 25%. Sample: blood. These receptors all come from a man aged 25 to 45 with Graves' hyperthyroidism that later progressed to Graves' ophthalmopathy. Both conserved end residues are part of each CDR3. The D gene is left open where the match is weak. Expanded clones are given a class, and other clones once, few, many or no size at all.

>-|-|TRBJ2-3|TRBV9
CASSARDSGRTDTQYF
TGTGCCAGCAGCGCCAGAGATTCAGGGCGAACAGATACGCAGTATTTT
>TRBD1|many|TRBJ2-2|TRBV6-1
CASIKGQGIGELFF
TGTGCCAGCATTAAAGGACAGGGGATCGGGGAGCTGTTTTTT
>-|many|TRBJ2-7|TRBV5-1
CASSLTGHNYEQYF
TGCGCCAGCAGCTTGACAGGACACAACTACGAGCAGTACTTC
>-|-|TRBJ1-3|TRBV5-1
CASSSDTFSGNTIYF
TGCGCCAGCAGCTCGGACACCTTCTCTGGAAACACCATATATTTT
>TRBD1|many|TRBJ1-4|TRBV4-1
CASSQVGRQGGEKLFF
TGCGCCAGCAGCCAAGTGGGACGACAGGGGGGTGAAAAACTGTTTTTT
>-|-|TRBJ2-1|TRBV14
CASSPLAPSSYNEQFF
TGTGCCAGCAGCCCTCTGGCGCCTAGCTCCTACAATGAGCAGTTCTTC
>TRBD2|medium-sized|TRBJ2-3|TRBV30
CAWSVYGSSGGTDTQYF
TGTGCCTGGAGTGTATATGGGTCTAGCGGGGGGACAGATACGCAGTATTTT
>-|few|TRBJ1-1|TRBV18
CASSPQRGEAFF
TGTGCCAGCTCACCGCAACGGGGCGAAGCTTTCTTT
>-|many|TRBJ2-1|TRBV20-1
CSAKIGLYNEQFF
TGCAGTGCTAAAATAGGGCTCTACAATGAGCAGTTCTTC
>TRBD2|many|TRBJ2-3|TRBV11-2
CASSTRLAGGLDTQYF
TGTGCCAGCAGCACCCGACTAGCGGGGGGGCTTGATACGCAGTATTTT
>-|few|TRBJ1-2|TRBV2
CASSETRIYGYTF
TGTGCCAGCAGTGAAACTCGGATCTATGGCTACACCTTC
>TRBD1|-|TRBJ2-5|TRBV5-6
CASSLFVGPGTEETQYF
TGTGCCAGCAGCTTGTTCGTCGGTCCCGGGACAGAAGAGACCCAGTACTTC
>-|-|TRBJ1-4|TRBV7-9
CASSLAGAVSEKLFF
TGTGCCAGCAGCTTAGCGGGAGCCGTCAGTGAAAAACTGTTTTTT
>TRBD1|many|TRBJ1-1|TRBV2
CASREDRGPTEAFF
TGTGCCAGCAGAGAGGACAGGGGGCCCACTGAAGCTTTCTTT
>-|-|TRBJ2-7|TRBV29-1
CSVEVVTSHEQYF
TGCAGCGTTGAAGTGGTTACCTCTCACGAGCAGTACTTC
>-|-|TRBJ2-5|TRBV4-2
CASSPTGRSETQYF
TGTGCCAGCAGCCCGACAGGGAGGTCAGAGACCCAGTACTTC
>TRBD2|-|TRBJ2-3|TRBV9
CASSVTSGDTDTQYF
TGTGCCAGCAGCGTAACTAGCGGGGACACAGATACGCAGTATTTT
>-|-|TRBJ1-1|TRBV7-9
CASSFEVTEAFF
TGTGCCAGCAGCTTTGAGGTGACTGAAGCTTTCTTT
>-|-|TRBJ1-3|TRBV20-1
CSARKTGNTIYF
TGCAGTGCTAGAAAAACTGGAAACACCATATATTTT
>TRBD1|many|TRBJ1-2|TRBV6-1
CASRRQGNYGYTF
TGTGCCAGCAGACGACAGGGGAACTATGGCTACACCTTC
>-|-|TRBJ1-5|TRBV19
CASSKRTEQNQPQHF
TGTGCCAGTAGTAAAAGGACAGAGCAGAATCAGCCCCAGCATTTT
>-|many|TRBJ2-7|TRBV28
CASSPPFEAPYEQYF
TGTGCCAGCAGTCCCCCATTTGAAGCCCCCTACGAGCAGTACTTC
>-|few|TRBJ1-2|TRBV7-9
CASSLGWGYGYTF
TGTGCCAGCAGCTTAGGTTGGGGTTATGGCTACACCTTC
>-|many|TRBJ2-2|TRBV12-3/TRBV12-4
CASSPAGRGRNTGELFF
TGTGCCAGCAGCCCTGCGGGTCGGGGACGGAACACCGGGGAGCTGTTTTTT
>-|-|TRBJ2-3|TRBV15
CATSRDVQRVDTQYF
TGTGCCACCAGCAGAGATGTGCAGAGAGTAGATACGCAGTATTTT
>-|-|TRBJ2-7|TRBV27
CASSSSRGGALIYEQYF
TGTGCCAGCAGTTCCTCCCGTGGGGGGGCCCTTATCTACGAGCAGTACTTC
>-|many|TRBJ1-1|TRBV12-3/TRBV12-4
CASRPQGFGEAFF
TGTGCCAGCAGGCCCCAGGGATTCGGTGAAGCTTTCTTT
>-|few|TRBJ1-5|TRBV6-1
CASSPSGQFSQPQHF
TGTGCCAGCAGCCCATCCGGACAGTTTAGTCAGCCCCAGCATTTT
>-|many|TRBJ1-1|TRBV19
CASSIGAEAFF
TGTGCCAGCAGCATAGGTGCTGAAGCTTTCTTT
>TRBD1|-|TRBJ2-7|TRBV13
CASSAGQGGGEQYF
TGTGCCAGCAGCGCGGGACAGGGTGGCGGCGAGCAGTACTTC
>TRBD2|-|TRBJ2-3|TRBV7-9
CASSLQRGGADTQYF
TGTGCCAGCAGCTTACAGCGGGGGGGGGCAGATACGCAGTATTTT
>-|few|TRBJ1-4|TRBV2
CARQAGTLNNEKLFF
TGTGCCAGACAAGCCGGGACTTTAAATAATGAAAAACTGTTTTTT
>-|many|TRBJ2-2|TRBV12-3/TRBV12-4
CASSLGGMSGELFF
TGTGCCAGCAGTTTAGGAGGGATGTCCGGGGAGCTGTTTTTT
>TRBD1|many|TRBJ1-4|TRBV27
CASSAPPGQGSEKLFF
TGTGCCAGCAGTGCACCGCCGGGACAGGGAAGTGAAAAACTGTTTTTT
>TRBD1|-|TRBJ2-7|TRBV25-1
CASSEATGATYEQYF
TGTGCCAGCAGTGAAGCGACAGGGGCCACCTACGAGCAGTACTTC
>TRBD2|many|TRBJ2-7|TRBV12-3/TRBV12-4
CASNGRTSGSYEQYF
TGTGCCAGCAACGGGCGAACTAGCGGATCCTACGAGCAGTACTTC
>-|few|TRBJ2-7|TRBV10-3
CAISEAGELYEQYF
TGTGCCATCAGTGAGGCCGGGGAACTCTACGAGCAGTACTTC
>-|-|TRBJ1-5|TRBV4-1
CASSHGQTSNQPQHF
TGCGCCAGCAGCCACGGACAGACTAGCAATCAGCCCCAGCATTTT
>-|many|TRBJ2-1|TRBV12-3/TRBV12-4
CASTRTGLSYNEQFF
TGTGCCAGCACTCGAACAGGGTTATCCTACAATGAGCAGTTCTTC
>-|many|TRBJ1-3|TRBV7-6
CASSPKRGFSGNTIYF
TGTGCCAGCAGCCCGAAGCGGGGATTCTCTGGAAACACCATATATTTT
>-|many|TRBJ1-1|TRBV12-3/TRBV12-4
CASSKAYRDTPNTEAFF
TGTGCCAGCAGTAAAGCCTATCGGGACACTCCGAACACTGAAGCTTTCTTT